This passage covers 20 T cell receptor beta chains from one sample sequenced in a study of long-term antiretroviral therapy in people with HIV. Run at survey level, the immunoSEQ assay was version v3.0. Some clones are missing from TCRdb's copy, which holds only in-frame ones; the method was immunoSEQ multiplex PCR. The table has tens of thousands of clones, 80% to 90% seen once. Here the sequenced sample was unsorted PBMCs, taken 3.2 years before starting antiretroviral therapy. All receptors derive from a man in his fifties or sixties with HIV.

This CDR3 is CASSQGGEDTQYF. CDR3 in DNA: TGCGCCAGCAGCCAGGGAGGAGAAGATACGCAGTATTTT. The rearrangement links TRBV5-1 to TRBJ2-3; possibly TRBD2 for D (6 bases). V lost 4 bases and J lost 5, with 11 bases in between. CDR3 size: 13 residues. CDR1 is SGHRS and CDR2 is YFSETQ in the germline V gene.

The rearrangement joins TRBV7-3 to TRBJ2-1; D possibly corresponds to TRBD1 (6 bases). This CDR3 contains 14 residues. Germline V gene sequence: CDR1 SGHTA, CDR2 FQGTGA. V was clipped by 5 bases and J by 2 bases, with 10 bases between them. The CDR3 region has the DNA TGTGCCAGCAGCATGACAGGAACCTACAATGAGCAGTTCTTC. Translating gives CASSMTGTYNEQFF.

The J gene is TRBJ2-7, the V gene TRBV4-1; D ambiguous. The CDR3 contains 14 residues. Germline V gene lookup returns CDR1 MGHRA and CDR2 YSYEKL. V lost 0 bases and J 3 bases, leaving 9 bases between the germline ends. CDR3 in DNA: TGCGCCAGCAGCCAAGATCCACAAAACTACGAGCAGTACTTC. This gives the protein CASSQDPQNYEQYF.

This clone showed up just a few times. J is TRBJ2-7 and V is TRBV21-1; TRBD2, the D gene given by the table, was not confirmed from the DNA. TRBV21-1 is marked as a pseudogene. This CDR3 is 20 amino acids long. The CDR3 nucleotides read TGTGCCAGCAGCCCCGGAGACCGACTAGCGGGGGAAGAATTACTTTACGAGCAGTACTTC. This translates into CASSPGDRLAGEELLYEQYF.

The rearrangement uses TRBV18 and TRBJ1-3, with D unclear. Germline CDR1 is KGHSH and CDR2 is LQKENI. V lost 3 bases and J lost 4, with 10 bases in between. This CDR3 has 14 amino acids. CDR3: CASSPYLTGNTIYF. The DNA of the CDR3 is TGTGCCAGCTCACCTTACCTTACAGGAAACACCATATATTTT.

The CDR3 reads CASSHARDRGANTGELFF. The CDR3 nucleotides read TGCGCCAGCAGTCATGCGCGGGACAGGGGCGCGAACACCGGGGAGCTGTTTTTT. This sequence joins TRBV23-1 and TRBJ2-2; 10 positions agree with TRBD1. TRBV23-1 is an open reading frame, and its role is uncertain. With V trimmed by 3 bases and J by 0 bases, 7 bases remained unmatched. There are 18 residues in the CDR3.

The V call is TRBV30, the J call TRBJ2-3; 7 bases match TRBD1. After removal of 1 base from V and 5 bases from J, the junction contained 3 bases not matched to a gene. The CDR3 length is 13 residues. Germline values: CDR1 GTSNPN, CDR2 SVGIG (reference sequence). The CDR3 is CAWSGAGGDTQYF. Here the CDR3 DNA reads TGTGCCTGGAGTGGTGCAGGGGGAGATACGCAGTATTTT. The complete variable domain, with remaining parts taken from reference TRBV30 and TRBJ2-3, reads SQTIHQWPATLVQPVGSPLSLECTVEGTSNPNLYWYRQAAGRGLQLLFYSVGIGQISSEVPQNLSASRPQDRQFILSSKKLLLSDSGFYLCAWSGAGGDTQYFGPGTRLTVL.

The chain uses TRBV5-1 and TRBJ1-6; 7 bases align to TRBD1. Germline V CDR1 and CDR2: SGHRS, YFSETQ. The V gene end was trimmed by 4 bases and the J gene end by 7 bases; junction bases not matched to a gene: 5. This CDR3 comprises 14 residues. The CDR3 loop is CASSRGQANSPLHF. The CDR3 nucleotides read TGCGCCAGCAGCCGAGGACAGGCCAATTCACCCCTCCACTTT.

This chain joins TRBV6-5 and TRBJ2-7; the D gene could be TRBD1 or TRBD2 (6 bases each). V was pared by 3 bases and J by 6 bases, with 15 bases between. CDR3 length: 14 residues. The germline V gene encodes CDR1 MNHEY and CDR2 SVGAGI. CDR3 bases: TGTGCCAGCAGTTATCGGGGGCGAAGAAGCGAGCAGTACTTC. This sequence encodes CASSYRGRRSEQYF.

V and J are TRBV29-1 and TRBJ2-3; no clear D. Trimming took 7 bases from V and 0 from J, leaving 8 bases between them. The CDR3 has 12 amino acids. The germline CDR1 and CDR2 sequences are SQVTM and ANQGSEA. In DNA form, the CDR3 reads TGCAGCGAGGCAACTAGCACAGATACGCAGTATTTT. Encoded protein: CSEATSTDTQYF.

The chain links TRBV5-1 to TRBJ2-3; 7 nucleotides line up with TRBD2. V was clipped by 0 bases and J by 1 base; unmatched bases: 5. Germline loops: CDR1 SGHRS, CDR2 YFSETQ. The CDR3 covers 16 residues. This CDR3 is CASSLASGARTDTQYF. The CDR3, as DNA: TGCGCCAGCAGCTTGGCTAGCGGTGCCCGCACAGATACGCAGTATTTT.

V and J are TRBV9 and TRBJ2-5; D is possibly TRBD2 (6 bases). The CDR3 consists of 14 residues. V lost 0 bases, J lost 2 bases, and 8 bases lay in between. Germline CDR1 is SGDLS and CDR2 is YYNGEE. The CDR3 DNA reads TGTGCCAGCAGCGTAGGTAGCGGACAAGAGACCCAGTACTTC. Residues: CASSVGSGQETQYF.

This clone has a single count. The chain combines TRBV7-3 with TRBJ2-7, with 11 positions matching TRBD1. CDR1 and CDR2 (germline): SGHTA, FQGTGA. V lost 5 bases and J lost 6; bases outside the gene matches: 6. The length of the CDR3 is 14 residues. In DNA, the CDR3 is TGTGCCAGCAGCCCGGTCGGGACAGGGGGCGAGCAGTACTTC. Encoded protein: CASSPVGTGGEQYF.

The chain uses TRBV5-5 and TRBJ2-7; D is perhaps TRBD1 (5 bases). CDR1 and CDR2 from the germline V gene are SGHKS and YYEKEE (reference sequence). Trimming cost V 0 bases and J 0 bases, with 13 bases left between them. The CDR3 length is 16 residues. The CDR3 reads CASSLAAGPPSYEQYF. For the CDR3, the DNA is TGTGCCAGCAGCTTGGCTGCAGGGCCACCCTCCTACGAGCAGTACTTC.

The V call is TRBV7-8, the J call TRBJ1-2; TRBD1 aligns across 8 bases. CDR1 SGHVS and CDR2 FQNEAQ come from the germline V gene. The junction had 3 bases not matched to a gene; V was cut back by 6 bases and J by 3 bases. CDR3 length: 13 residues. The chain's CDR3 is CASSSDRDYGYTF. In DNA, the CDR3 is TGTGCCAGCAGTTCGGACAGGGACTATGGCTACACCTTC. The variable domain in full, with the rest retrieved from reference TRBV7-8 and TRBJ1-2, is GAGVSQSPRYKVAKRGQDVALRCDPISGHVSLFWYQQALGQGPEFLTYFQNEAQLDKSGLPSDRFFAERPEGSVSTLKIQRTQQEDSAVYLCASSSDRDYGYTFGSGTRLTVV.

The V and J genes are TRBV19 and TRBJ1-4; D is perhaps TRBD1 (6 bases). Germline V gives CDR1 LNHDA, CDR2 SQIVND (reference sequence). Deletions cut 7 bases from V and 8 bases from J, with 17 bases between. CDR3 length: 14 amino acids. Here the CDR3 DNA reads TGTGCCAGTACCCCGTCGGGGGCTGGGGAAAAACTGTTTTTT. It codes for CASTPSGAGEKLFF.

The genes are TRBV5-1 and TRBJ2-1; 8 bases align to TRBD2. V lost 4 bases, J lost 3 bases, and 6 bases stayed unmatched. Germline CDR1 reads SGHRS; CDR2 reads YFSETQ. The CDR3 is 15 amino acids. CDR3 DNA sequence: TGCGCCAGCAGCGTTACTAGCGGAGTCTACAATGAGCAGTTCTTC. The encoded protein is CASSVTSGVYNEQFF.

The CDR3 coding sequence is TGTGCCAGCAGGGGGACAGGGTCGGCCTACGAGCAGTACTTC. Protein: CASRGTGSAYEQYF. This sequence joins TRBV7-3 and TRBJ2-7; TRBD1 agrees at 9 bases. Looked up from germline, CDR1 is SGHTA and CDR2 is FQGTGA. The V segment lost 6 bases and the J segment 2 bases; nucleotides outside the gene matches: 5. This CDR3 has 14 amino acids.

V is TRBV5-1 and J is TRBJ2-2; the D gene is possibly TRBD1 (6 bases). V was shortened by 1 base and J by 1 base, with 11 bases between the two germline ends. Germline loops: CDR1 SGHRS, CDR2 YFSETQ. CDR3 length: 16 residues. The CDR3 sequence is CASSLMTGLNTGELFF. Here the CDR3 DNA reads TGCGCCAGCAGCTTGATGACAGGACTGAACACCGGGGAGCTGTTTTTT. Using reference TRBV5-1 and TRBJ2-2 for the parts outside the CDR3, the full variable domain is KAGVTQTPRYLIKTRGQQVTLSCSPISGHRSVSWYQQTPGQGLQFLFEYFSETQRNKGNFPGRFSGRQFSNSRSEMNVSTLELGDSALYLCASSLMTGLNTGELFFGEGSRLTVL.

The rearrangement links TRBV30 to TRBJ2-2, with a possible D match to TRBD2 (6 bases). The CDR3 runs to 15 residues. Germline-derived CDR1 and CDR2 are GTSNPN and SVGIG (reference sequence). The germline V and J ends were trimmed by 0 bases and 7 bases, with 15 bases remaining between them. CDR3 sequence reads: CAWSVGRGVDGELFF. As DNA, the CDR3 is TGTGCCTGGAGTGTAGGTCGCGGGGTTGACGGGGAGCTGTTTTTT.